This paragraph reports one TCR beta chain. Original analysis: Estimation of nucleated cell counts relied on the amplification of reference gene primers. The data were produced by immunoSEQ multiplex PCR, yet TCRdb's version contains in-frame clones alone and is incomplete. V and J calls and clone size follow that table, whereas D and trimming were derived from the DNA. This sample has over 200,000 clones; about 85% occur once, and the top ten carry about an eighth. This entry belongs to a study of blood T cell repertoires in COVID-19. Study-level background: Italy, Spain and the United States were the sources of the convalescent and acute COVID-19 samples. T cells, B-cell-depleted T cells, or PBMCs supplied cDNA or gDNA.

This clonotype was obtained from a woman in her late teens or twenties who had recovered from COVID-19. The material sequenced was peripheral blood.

The CDR3 here is CASSPTRGQDGYTF. The CDR3 DNA follows: TGCGCCAGCAGCCCGACGAGGGGGCAGGACGGCTACACCTTC. The V call is TRBV4-1, the J call TRBJ1-2, with 7 bases aligning to TRBD1. The J segment lost 8 bases and the V segment lost 4 bases, leaving 10 bases of the junction unmatched. This CDR3 has 14 residues. Germline-derived CDR1 and CDR2 are MGHRA and YSYEKL.